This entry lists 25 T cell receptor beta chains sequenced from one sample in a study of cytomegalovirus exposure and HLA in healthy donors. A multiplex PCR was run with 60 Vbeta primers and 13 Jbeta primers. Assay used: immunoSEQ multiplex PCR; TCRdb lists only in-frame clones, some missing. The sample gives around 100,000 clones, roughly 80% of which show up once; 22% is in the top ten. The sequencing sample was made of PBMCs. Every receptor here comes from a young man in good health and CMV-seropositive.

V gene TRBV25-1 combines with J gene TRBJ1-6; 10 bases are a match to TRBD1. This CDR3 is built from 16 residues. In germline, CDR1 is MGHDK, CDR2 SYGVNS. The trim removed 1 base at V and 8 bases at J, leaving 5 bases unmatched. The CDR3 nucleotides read TGTGCCAGCAGTGAATTTCGGACAGGGGGTTATTCACCCCTCCACTTT. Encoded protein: CASSEFRTGGYSPLHF.

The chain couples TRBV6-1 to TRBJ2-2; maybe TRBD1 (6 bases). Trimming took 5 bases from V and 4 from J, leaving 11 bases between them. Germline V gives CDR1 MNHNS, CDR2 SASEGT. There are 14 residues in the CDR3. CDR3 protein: CASSWTVATGELFF. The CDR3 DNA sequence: TGTGCCAGCAGTTGGACAGTCGCCACCGGGGAGCTGTTTTTT.

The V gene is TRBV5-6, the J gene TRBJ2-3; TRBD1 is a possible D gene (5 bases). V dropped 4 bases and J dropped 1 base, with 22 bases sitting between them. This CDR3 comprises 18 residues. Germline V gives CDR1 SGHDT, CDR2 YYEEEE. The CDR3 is CASSNRNFRQSGTDTQYF. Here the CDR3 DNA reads TGTGCCAGCAGCAACCGCAACTTTAGACAGAGCGGCACAGATACGCAGTATTTT.

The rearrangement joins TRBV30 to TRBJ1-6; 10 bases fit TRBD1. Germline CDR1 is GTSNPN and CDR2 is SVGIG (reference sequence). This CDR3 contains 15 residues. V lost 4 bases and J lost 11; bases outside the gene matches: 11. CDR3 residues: CAWTVSDRGYPPLHF. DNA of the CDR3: TGTGCCTGGACGGTGTCGGACAGGGGGTATCCACCCCTCCACTTT.

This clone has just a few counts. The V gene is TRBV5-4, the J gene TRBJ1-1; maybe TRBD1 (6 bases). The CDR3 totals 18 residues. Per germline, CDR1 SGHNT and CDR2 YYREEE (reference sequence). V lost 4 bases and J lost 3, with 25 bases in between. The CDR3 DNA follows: TGTGCCAGCAGCCAGTCTCCGGGACACATAGGGCGGGACACTGAAGCTTTCTTT. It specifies CASSQSPGHIGRDTEAFF.

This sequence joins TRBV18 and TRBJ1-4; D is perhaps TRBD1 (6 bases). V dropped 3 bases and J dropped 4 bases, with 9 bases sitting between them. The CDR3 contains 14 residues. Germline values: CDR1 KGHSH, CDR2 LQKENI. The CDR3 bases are TGTGCCAGCTCACCGGACAGATATAATGAAAAACTGTTTTTT. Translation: CASSPDRYNEKLFF.

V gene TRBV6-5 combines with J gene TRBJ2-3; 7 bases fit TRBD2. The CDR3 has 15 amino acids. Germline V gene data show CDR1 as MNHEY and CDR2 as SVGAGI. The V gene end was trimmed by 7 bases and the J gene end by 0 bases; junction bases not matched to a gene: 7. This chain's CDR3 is CASTRGGPSTDTQYF. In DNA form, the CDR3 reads TGTGCCAGCACACGCGGGGGTCCTAGCACAGATACGCAGTATTTT.

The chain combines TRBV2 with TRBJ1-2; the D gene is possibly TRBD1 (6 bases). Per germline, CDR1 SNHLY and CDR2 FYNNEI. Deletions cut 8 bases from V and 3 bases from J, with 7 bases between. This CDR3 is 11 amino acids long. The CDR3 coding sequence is TGTGCCAGCCGACAGGACTATGGCTACACCTTC. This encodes CASRQDYGYTF.

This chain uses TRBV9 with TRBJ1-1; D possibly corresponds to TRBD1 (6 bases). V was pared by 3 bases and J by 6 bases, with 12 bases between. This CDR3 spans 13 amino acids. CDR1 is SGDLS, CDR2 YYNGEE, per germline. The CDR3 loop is CASSALGGPEAFF. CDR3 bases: TGTGCCAGCAGCGCCCTTGGGGGCCCTGAAGCTTTCTTT.

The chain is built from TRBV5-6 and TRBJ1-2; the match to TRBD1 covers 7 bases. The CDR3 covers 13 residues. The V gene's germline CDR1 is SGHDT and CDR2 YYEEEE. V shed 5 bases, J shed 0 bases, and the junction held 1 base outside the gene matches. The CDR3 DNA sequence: TGTGCCAGCAGGCAGGGGGCTAACTATGGCTACACCTTC. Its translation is CASRQGANYGYTF. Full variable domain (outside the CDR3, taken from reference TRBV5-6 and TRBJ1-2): DAGVTQSPTHLIKTRGQQVTLRCSPKSGHDTVSWYQQALGQGPQFIFQYYEEEERQRGNFPDRFSGHQFPNYSSELNVNALLLGDSALYLCASRQGANYGYTFGSGTRLTVV.

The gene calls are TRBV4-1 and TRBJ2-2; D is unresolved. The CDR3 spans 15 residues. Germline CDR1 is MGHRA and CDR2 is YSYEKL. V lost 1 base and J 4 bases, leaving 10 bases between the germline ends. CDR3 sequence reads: CASSQGDILTGELFF. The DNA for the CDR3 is TGCGCCAGCAGCCAAGGAGACATTCTCACCGGGGAGCTGTTTTTT.

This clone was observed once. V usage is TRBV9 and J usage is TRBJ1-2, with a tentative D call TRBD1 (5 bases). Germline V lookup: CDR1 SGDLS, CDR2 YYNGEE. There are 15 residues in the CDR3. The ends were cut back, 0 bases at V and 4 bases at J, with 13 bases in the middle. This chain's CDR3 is CASSVGQSPGYGYTF. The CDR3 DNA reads TGTGCCAGCAGCGTAGGACAGTCACCGGGCTATGGCTACACCTTC.

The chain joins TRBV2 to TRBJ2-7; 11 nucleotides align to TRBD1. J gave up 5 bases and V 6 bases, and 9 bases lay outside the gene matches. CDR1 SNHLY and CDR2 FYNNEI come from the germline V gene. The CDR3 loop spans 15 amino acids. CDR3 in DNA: TGTGCCAGCAGCCGCCAAGGACAGGGGGCGCACGAGCAGTACTTC. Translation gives CASSRQGQGAHEQYF.

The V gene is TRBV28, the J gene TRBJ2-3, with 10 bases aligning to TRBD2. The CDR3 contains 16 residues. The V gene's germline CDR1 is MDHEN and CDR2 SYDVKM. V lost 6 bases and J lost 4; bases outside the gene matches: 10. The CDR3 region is CASRPILAGRADTQYF. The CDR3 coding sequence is TGTGCCAGCAGGCCTATACTAGCGGGGAGGGCAGATACGCAGTATTTT. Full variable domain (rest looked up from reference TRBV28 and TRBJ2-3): DVKVTQSSRYLVKRTGEKVFLECVQDMDHENMFWYRQDPGLGLRLIYFSYDVKMKEKGDIPEGYSVSREKKERFSLILESASTNQTSMYLCASRPILAGRADTQYFGPGTRLTVL.

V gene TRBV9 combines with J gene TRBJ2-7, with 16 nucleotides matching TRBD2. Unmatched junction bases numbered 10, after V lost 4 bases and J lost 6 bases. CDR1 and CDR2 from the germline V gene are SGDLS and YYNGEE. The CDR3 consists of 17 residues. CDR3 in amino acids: CASSPLGLAGGPGEQYF. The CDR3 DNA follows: TGTGCCAGCAGCCCGTTGGGACTAGCGGGGGGGCCAGGCGAGCAGTACTTC.

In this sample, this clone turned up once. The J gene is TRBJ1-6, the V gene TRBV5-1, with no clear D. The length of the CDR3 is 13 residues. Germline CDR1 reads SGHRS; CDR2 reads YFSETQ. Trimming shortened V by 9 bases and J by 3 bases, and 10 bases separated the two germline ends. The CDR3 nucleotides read TGCGCCACCTCAGTTAACTATAATTCACCCCTCCACTTT. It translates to CATSVNYNSPLHF.

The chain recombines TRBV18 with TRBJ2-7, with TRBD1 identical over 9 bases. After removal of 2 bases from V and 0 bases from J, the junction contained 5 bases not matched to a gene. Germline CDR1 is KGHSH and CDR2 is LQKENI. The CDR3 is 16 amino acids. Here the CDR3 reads CASSPVRDRDSYEQYF. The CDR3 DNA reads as TGTGCCAGCTCACCAGTCCGGGACAGGGACTCCTACGAGCAGTACTTC.

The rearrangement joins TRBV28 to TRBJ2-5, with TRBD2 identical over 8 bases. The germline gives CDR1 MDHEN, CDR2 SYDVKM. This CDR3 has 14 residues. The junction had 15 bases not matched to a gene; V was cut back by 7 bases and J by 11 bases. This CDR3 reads CASTPGGGLLKQYF. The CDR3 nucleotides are TGTGCCAGCACCCCCGGGGGGGGGTTGTTGAAGCAGTACTTC.

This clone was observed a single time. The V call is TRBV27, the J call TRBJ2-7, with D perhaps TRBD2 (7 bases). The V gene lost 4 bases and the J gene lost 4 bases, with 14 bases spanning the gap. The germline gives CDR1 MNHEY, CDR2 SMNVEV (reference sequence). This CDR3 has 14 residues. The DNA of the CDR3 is TGTGCCAGCAGTTCAGTTGGGGGGGCTTACGAGCAGTACTTC. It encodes CASSSVGGAYEQYF.

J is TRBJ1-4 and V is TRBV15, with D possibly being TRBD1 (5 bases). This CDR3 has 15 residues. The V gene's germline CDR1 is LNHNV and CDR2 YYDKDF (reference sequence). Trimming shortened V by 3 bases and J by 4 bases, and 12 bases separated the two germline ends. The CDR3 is CATSSSNQGNEKLFF. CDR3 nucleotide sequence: TGTGCCACCAGCAGTAGCAATCAGGGTAATGAAAAACTGTTTTTT.

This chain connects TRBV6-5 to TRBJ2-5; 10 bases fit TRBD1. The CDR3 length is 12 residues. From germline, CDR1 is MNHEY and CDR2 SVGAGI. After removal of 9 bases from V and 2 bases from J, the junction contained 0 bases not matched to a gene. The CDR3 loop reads CARDRGQETQYF. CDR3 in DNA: TGTGCCAGGGACAGGGGGCAAGAGACCCAGTACTTC.

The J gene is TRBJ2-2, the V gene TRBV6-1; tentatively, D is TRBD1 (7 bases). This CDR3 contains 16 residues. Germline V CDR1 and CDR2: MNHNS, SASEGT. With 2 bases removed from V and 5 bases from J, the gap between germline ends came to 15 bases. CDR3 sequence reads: CASSELGAGGTGELFF. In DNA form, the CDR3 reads TGTGCCAGCAGTGAACTTGGGGCAGGGGGGACCGGGGAGCTGTTTTTT.

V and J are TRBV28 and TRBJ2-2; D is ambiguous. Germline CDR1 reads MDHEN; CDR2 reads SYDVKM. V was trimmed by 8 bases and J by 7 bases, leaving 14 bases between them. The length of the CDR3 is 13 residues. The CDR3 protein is CASGLPPGGELFF. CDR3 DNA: TGTGCCAGCGGGCTCCCGCCCGGCGGGGAGCTGTTTTTT.

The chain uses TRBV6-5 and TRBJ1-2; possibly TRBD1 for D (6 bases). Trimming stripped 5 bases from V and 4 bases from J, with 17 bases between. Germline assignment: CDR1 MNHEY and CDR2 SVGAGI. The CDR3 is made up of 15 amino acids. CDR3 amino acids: CASSTESDSSYGYTF. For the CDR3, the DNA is TGTGCCAGCAGTACGGAATCGGACAGCTCCTATGGCTACACCTTC.

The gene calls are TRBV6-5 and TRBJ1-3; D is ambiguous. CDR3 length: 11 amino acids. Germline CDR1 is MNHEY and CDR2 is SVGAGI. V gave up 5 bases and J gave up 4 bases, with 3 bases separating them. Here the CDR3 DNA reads TGTGCCAGCAGTCAGGGAAACACCATATATTTT. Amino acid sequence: CASSQGNTIYF.